The entry below describes one T cell receptor beta chain. The data originate from a study of early T cells in non-severe SARS-CoV-2 infection. Study details: Chains were not paired, and sequencing was done on bulk RNA from unsorted whole blood.

Individual cDNA molecules received unique molecular identifiers during library preparation. MiXCR, applied by TCRdb to the 5' RACE reads, yields one record per CDR3 protein. Here the sample spans tens of thousands of distinct CDR3 sequences, 9% to 15% being singletons. CDR3 length: 11 amino acids. CDR1 DFQATT and CDR2 SNEGSKA come from the germline V gene (reference sequence). J is TRBJ2-5 and V is TRBV20-1; perhaps TRBD2 as D (5 bases). This receptor was identified in an adult who was a healthcare worker with PCR-confirmed SARS-CoV-2 infection or an uninfected control (not recorded which). Material for sequencing was whole blood. In DNA form, the CDR3 reads TGCAGGGCAATCCGCGGGGAGACCCAGTACTTC. Translated: CRAIRGETQYF.